The present entry profiles one T cell receptor (beta chain) with its context. Its antigen is unidentified. These data are taken from a study of blood T cells in healthy people across ages. Study in general: About one barcoded beta molecule was captured per two T cells (by template switching).

V was cut by 2 bases and J by 4 bases, with 12 bases left in between. The germline V gene encodes CDR1 MDHEN and CDR2 SYDVKM. The CDR3 is 15 amino acids. For the second PCR, which ran for 7 to 11 cycles, a sample-barcoded 5' primer and a J-beta primer mix were used. TCRdb analysed the 5' RACE reads with MiXCR anew, one entry per CDR3 protein. The data show around 650,000 distinct CDR3 sequences, roughly 41% seen once. Overall study findings and caveats: Compared with aged donors, long-lived donors showed fewer expanded clones, suggesting selection.

Sequenced input: blood. The chain joins TRBV28 to TRBJ2-1; the D is unclear. This receptor was obtained from an elderly man in good health. Here the CDR3 reads CASSLTGSIYNEQFF. The CDR3 nucleotides are TGTGCCAGCAGTTTAACGGGTAGCATTTACAATGAGCAGTTCTTC. Variable domain in full (rest from reference TRBV28 and TRBJ2-1): DVKVTQSSRYLVKRTGEKVFLECVQDMDHENMFWYRQDPGLGLRLIYFSYDVKMKEKGDIPEGYSVSREKKERFSLILESASTNQTSMYLCASSLTGSIYNEQFFGPGTRLTVL.